Listed below are T cell receptor beta chains from one sample, sequenced in a study of ipilimumab plus nivolumab after autologous stem cell transplantation. The assay was immunoSEQ multiplex PCR, and TCRdb's table has in-frame clones only and misses some. Among tens of thousands of clones, around 93% were seen once, and the ten largest hold approximately 1%. The starting material was PBMCs, obtained in a trial of ipilimumab plus nivolumab as post-transplant consolidation. Every receptor here comes from a male donor with multiple myeloma. The CDR3 runs from the conserved cysteine through the conserved F or W. A D gene is named only where the DNA matches it firmly. The size field is filled for only some rows; it gives once, few, many or a size class.

size	D	J	V	DNA	CDR3
-	TRBD1	TRBJ1-1	TRBV29-1	TGCAGCGTTGTTCCCAGGGGGCACGGGGGAACCAACGGAAGAGCAACTGAAGCTTTCTTT	CSVVPRGHGGTNGRATEAFF
-	TRBD1	TRBJ1-2	TRBV19	TGTGCCAGTAGAGACAGGGGGGTTATCTATGGCTACACCTTC	CASRDRGVIYGYTF
-	-	TRBJ2-3	TRBV7-3	TGTGCCAGCAGCTTAATGGTAGCGAGAAGCACAGATACGCAGTATTTT	CASSLMVARSTDTQYF
-	-	TRBJ1-1	TRBV15	TGTGCCACCAGCATACAACTCTACACTGAAGCTTTCTTT	CATSIQLYTEAFF
once	TRBD1	TRBJ2-5	TRBV28	TGTGCCAGCAGTCGGGACAGGGGGCCAGAGACCCAGTACTTC	CASSRDRGPETQYF
-	TRBD2	TRBJ2-1	TRBV7-8	TGTGCCAGCAGCACCCCGACTAGCGGGACTCCGAAGTCCTCCTACAATGAGCAGTTCTTC	CASSTPTSGTPKSSYNEQFF
-	-	TRBJ1-1	TRBV28	TGTGCCACTTTACCCGGGGGCACGAACACTGAAGCTTTCTTT	CATLPGGTNTEAFF
-	-	TRBJ1-2	TRBV5-1	TGCGCCAGCAGCTTGGGGCAGGGGAACTATGGCTACACCTTC	CASSLGQGNYGYTF
-	TRBD1	TRBJ1-1	TRBV18	TGTGCCAGCTCGTTACGGGGACAGCTTTTGAACACTGAAGCTTTCTTT	CASSLRGQLLNTEAFF
-	-	TRBJ1-2	TRBV28	TGTGCCAGCAGTTTAGCACACCACTATGGCTACACCTTC	CASSLAHHYGYTF
-	-	TRBJ1-5	TRBV27	TGTGCCAGCAGTTTATCGGGCAGCGGACTTTATCAGCCCCAGCATTTT	CASSLSGSGLYQPQHF
-	TRBD1	TRBJ2-3	TRBV6-5	TGTGCCAGCAGTTCTGGGACAGGGGGCGAGGCAGATACGCAGTATTTT	CASSSGTGGEADTQYF
-	-	TRBJ2-3	TRBV11-2	TGTGCCAGCAGCTTAGGGGTACTAGGGGCGGATACGCAGTATTTT	CASSLGVLGADTQYF
-	-	TRBJ1-4	TRBV27	TGTGCCAGCAGTTACGGGGGGGCTGAAAAACTGTTTTTT	CASSYGGAEKLFF
-	-	TRBJ1-2	TRBV6-1	TGTGCCAGCAGTGGTCAGAACTATGGCTACACCTTC	CASSGQNYGYTF
few	-	TRBJ1-1	TRBV5-1	TGCGCCAGCAGCTTGGTAGGGGCGGGCACTGAAGCTTTCTTT	CASSLVGAGTEAFF
-	-	TRBJ2-1	TRBV7-2	TGTGCCAGCAGCCGAGCCGGGACTCGCTTTCAAAATGAGCAGTTCTTC	CASSRAGTRFQNEQFF
-	-	TRBJ1-2	TRBV2	TGTGCCAGCAGTGATCGGGGACGTAGAGGGGGCTACACCTTC	CASSDRGRRGGYTF
-	-	TRBJ2-7	TRBV19	TGTGCCAGTAGTATAGATCCTAAGGGGACGGTTTACCACGAGCAGTACTTC	CASSIDPKGTVYHEQYF
-	-	TRBJ1-1	TRBV5-4	TGTGCCAGCAGCTTGGATGGACCCGTGAACACTGAAGCTTTCTTT	CASSLDGPVNTEAFF
-	-	TRBJ1-5	TRBV4-3	TGCGCCAGCAGCCTCACGGGGGGGGATCAGCCCCAGCATTTT	CASSLTGGDQPQHF
few	-	TRBJ1-1	TRBV7-3	TGTGCCAGCAGCTTAGACCCCGACCCGAACACTGAAGCTTTCTTT	CASSLDPDPNTEAFF
-	-	TRBJ2-3	TRBV10-1	TGCGCCAGCAGCCGTACAGGGCCAGATACGCAGTATTTT	CASSRTGPDTQYF
-	-	TRBJ1-5	TRBV6-5	TGTGCCAGCAGTGAATCCCCTGATCAGCCCCAGCATTTT	CASSESPDQPQHF
-	-	TRBJ2-2	TRBV28	TGTGCCAGCAGTTTATATGACAGCGCAAGGGAGCTGTTTTTT	CASSLYDSARELFF
-	TRBD1	TRBJ1-2	TRBV6-5	TGTGCCAGCAGTACCAGGACAGGGTTGTACTATGGCTACACCTTC	CASSTRTGLYYGYTF
-	-	TRBJ2-6	TRBV5-1	TGCGCCAGCAGAATGGGCGCCGGGGCCAACGTCCTGACTTTC	CASRMGAGANVLTF
-	-	TRBJ2-5	TRBV7-8	TGTGCCAGCAGCCTACAGACGGGGTACCAAGAGACCCAGTACTTC	CASSLQTGYQETQYF
-	-	TRBJ1-1	TRBV13	TGTGCCAGCAGCTTAAAGGTCGGGGCGTTGGGGTCGGGGGAGAACACTGAAGCTTTCTTT	CASSLKVGALGSGENTEAFF
once	TRBD2	TRBJ2-5	TRBV5-1	TGCGCCAGCAGCCCTATAAGCGGGGGGCCCCAAGAGACCCAGTACTTC	CASSPISGGPQETQYF
-	TRBD1	TRBJ2-1	TRBV7-9	TGTGCCAGCAGCGCACAGGGGTATGAGCAGTTCTTC	CASSAQGYEQFF
-	TRBD1	TRBJ1-2	TRBV5-4	TGTGCCAGCCGCACCGGGGGGCAGGGGGTCGACGGCTACACCTTC	CASRTGGQGVDGYTF
-	-	TRBJ1-6	TRBV28	TGTGCCAGCAGTTTATCGGGTGCGGGGAATTCACCCCTCCACTTT	CASSLSGAGNSPLHF
-	-	TRBJ1-3	TRBV30	TGTGCCTGGAGTAAACTAGAGAGGATAGGAAACACCATATATTTT	CAWSKLERIGNTIYF
-	TRBD1	TRBJ2-7	TRBV7-2	TGTGCCAGCAGCTTACAGGGGGCGGTGCACGAGCAGTACTTC	CASSLQGAVHEQYF
-	TRBD2	TRBJ2-1	TRBV27	TGTGCCAGCAGTCCCAGAGGGACTATCCTCAATGAGCAGTTCTTC	CASSPRGTILNEQFF
-	-	TRBJ1-2	TRBV15	TGTGCCACCAGCCCCCCCGCCGGGGGGCACACCTTC	CATSPPAGGHTF
-	TRBD2	TRBJ2-7	TRBV6-5	TGTGCCAGCAGTCGACTAGCGGGAGCATACGAGCAGTACTTC	CASSRLAGAYEQYF
-	-	TRBJ1-2	TRBV28	TGTGCCAGCAGTTTATTTTCACAGGGCAGAGAGAACTATGGCTACACCTTC	CASSLFSQGRENYGYTF
-	TRBD2	TRBJ2-7	TRBV18	TGTGCCAGCTCACCTCCGACTAGCGGGAGAACAGGCGAGCAGTACTTC	CASSPPTSGRTGEQYF
-	-	TRBJ2-1	TRBV7-2	TGTGCCAGCAGATCAAACGTCGGAGCCTACAATGAGCAGTTCTTC	CASRSNVGAYNEQFF
-	TRBD2	TRBJ2-1	TRBV7-8	TGTGCCAGCAGCTCCTGGACTAGCGGAGAGCAGTTCTTC	CASSSWTSGEQFF